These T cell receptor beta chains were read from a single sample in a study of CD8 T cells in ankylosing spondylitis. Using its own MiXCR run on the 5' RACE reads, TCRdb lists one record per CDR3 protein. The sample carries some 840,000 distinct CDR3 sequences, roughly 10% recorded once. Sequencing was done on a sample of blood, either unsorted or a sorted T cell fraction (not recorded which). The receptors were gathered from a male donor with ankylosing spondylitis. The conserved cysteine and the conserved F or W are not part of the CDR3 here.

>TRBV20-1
SAQKNQGTYYEQY
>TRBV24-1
ATSDPGQIQETQY
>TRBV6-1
ASLGTHNGYQETQY
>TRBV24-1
ATSDRDSQPQH
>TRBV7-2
ASSWGGPRGAF
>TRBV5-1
ASFLSGTYNEQF
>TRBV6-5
ASSYSGGKGEQY
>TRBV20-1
SASTAYEQY
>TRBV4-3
ASSQDSGYEQY
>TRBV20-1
SATPGQTYEQY
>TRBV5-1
ASSPDREGQPQH
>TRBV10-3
AISEARANYGYT
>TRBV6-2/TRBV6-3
ASSPRRTANSYEQY
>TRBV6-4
ASSGFSGANVLT